This T cell receptor (beta chain) appears in the sequencing data of a study of blood T cells in healthy people across ages. Points from the study as a whole: A conclusive naive versus antigen-experienced comparison was prevented by the unsorted PBMCs.

Extractions gave at least 5.5 micrograms of total RNA per sample. Germline V lookup: CDR1 DFQATT, CDR2 SNEGSKA (reference sequence). V was cut by 6 bases and J by 2 bases, with 13 bases left in between. The length of the CDR3 is 13 residues. The authors ran a second PCR of 7 to 11 cycles using a sample-barcoded 5' primer and a J-beta primer mix. TCRdb reprocessed the 5' RACE reads with MiXCR, giving one entry per CDR3 protein. The repertoire consists of some 1,000,000 distinct CDR3 sequences, with roughly 24% occurring once and the leading ten covering around 0.75%. As to this clonotype: Its antigen is still unknown.

The sample also formed part of further work on T cells of mothers and their children.

Sequencing was performed on blood. The receptor comes from a girl aged 2 to 9 in good health. The chain combines TRBV20-1 with TRBJ1-1; D is possibly TRBD1 (5 bases). CDR3 sequence reads: CSAHGTGNTEAFF. The CDR3 bases are TGCAGTGCCCACGGGACGGGCAACACTGAAGCTTTCTTT.